This T cell receptor (beta chain) came from a study of shared clonotypes between healthy human individuals. Overall study context: Per-donor plates numbered three CD4 naive, three CD4 memory, two CD8 naive and one CD8 memory.

The CDR3 spans 12 residues. Trimming removed 2 bases at V and 10 bases at J, with 6 bases between. The germline V gene has CDR1 MNHEY and CDR2 SMNVEV (reference sequence). Study-level points and caveats: Clonotypes not shared had lower generation probabilities than those common to all four donors.

When replicate PCRs were run on sorted subsets, they used 150 to 250 ng DNA, tens of thousands of T cell genomes. Using immunoSEQ multiplex PCR, the repertoire was profiled, and TCRdb retains in-frame clones only, with some absent. The sample has roughly 2.2 million clones; 85% to 95% are singletons. Note on this clone: Its antigen is unknown.

The J gene is TRBJ1-6, the V gene TRBV27, with D hard to call. Sequenced material: naive CD4+ T cells from PBMCs. Subset of the sample: CD45RA+ positively selected. The source is a man aged 18 to 29 in good health. Some clones in this sample may be carry-over from other donors' samples. Here the CDR3 DNA reads TGTGCCAGCAGTTTAAACGGGTCACCCCTCCACTTT. It yields the protein CASSLNGSPLHF.